The 8 T cell receptor beta chains presented below share a single source sample, sequenced in a study of spatial heterogeneity in lung cancer (dated by TCRdb to the late 2010s). Read against the paper, the sample's time point label means: blood at routine non-recurrence follow-up after resection. Receptor libraries were prepared by 5' RACE. The reads were generated on a NextSeq 500. TCRdb reran the public reads through fastp at Q25 and MiXCR, keeping productive beta chains. For every CDR3 protein sequence, its rows merge into one entry that carries the most common genes and DNA. Across this sample there are 25,000 or so distinct CDR3 sequences, with about 5.2% seen only once. The top ten clones comprise 24% of the sample. Sequencing was performed on PBMCs, taken at follow-up. The source of these receptors is a female donor with early-stage non-small cell lung cancer.

This clonotype showed up many times. The V call is TRBV7-2, the J call TRBJ1-2; unclear D gene. Germline values: CDR1 SGHTA, CDR2 FQGNSA. The V gene lost 1 base and the J gene lost 0 bases, with 9 bases spanning the gap. The CDR3 spans 15 residues. As DNA, the CDR3 is TGTGCCAGCAGCTTAGACAGAAAATCTAACTATGGCTACACCTTC. Translating it yields CASSLDRKSNYGYTF.

This clonotype occurred a few times. J is TRBJ2-3 and V is TRBV9, with 10 bases fitting TRBD2. V was pared by 0 bases and J by 3 bases, with 10 bases of the junction left unmatched. The germline V gene encodes CDR1 SGDLS and CDR2 YYNGEE. This CDR3 comprises 18 residues. Written as DNA, the CDR3 is TGTGCCAGCAGCGTAGGATATTGGGGACTAGCGAATACAGATACGCAGTATTTT. The encoded protein is CASSVGYWGLANTDTQYF.

This clonotype was seen ten or more times. J is TRBJ2-3 and V is TRBV7-2, with TRBD2 matching over 8 bases. CDR1 is SGHTA, CDR2 FQGNSA, per germline. Trimming removed 1 base from V and 4 bases from J; junction bases left unmatched: 7. The CDR3 length is 16 residues. The CDR3 loop is CASSLGPGGSSDTQYF. The CDR3 DNA is TGTGCCAGCAGCTTAGGGCCGGGAGGGTCGTCAGATACGCAGTATTTT.

This clonotype is medium-sized by share. CDR3 sequence (DNA): TGTGCCAGCACCACTCCCCGGGGGGGCCCCACGCAGTATTTT. Its protein product is CASTTPRGGPTQYF. J is TRBJ2-3 and V is TRBV28, with 8 bases aligning to TRBD2. The J segment lost 9 bases and the V segment lost 7 bases, leaving 12 bases of the junction unmatched. The CDR3 consists of 14 residues. Germline V CDR1 and CDR2: MDHEN, SYDVKM.

This clonotype was observed at least ten times. A junction end diverges from the germline sequence, so it may reflect a read error. The chain joins TRBV7-6 to TRBJ2-7, with 11 bases aligning to TRBD2. There are 14 residues in the CDR3. Germline CDR1 is SGHVS and CDR2 is FNYEAQ. In nucleotides, the CDR3 is TGTGCCAGCAGTTTAGCGGGAGGGGCCTACGAGCAGTACTTC. This sequence encodes CASSLAGGAYEQYF.

This clonotype was picked up many times. The CDR3 nucleotides are TGTGCCAGCAGCTTAGGAGGGAAAACAGCCGGGGAGCTGTTTTTT. This gives the protein CASSLGGKTAGELFF. The rearrangement uses TRBV7-2 and TRBJ2-2; possible D gene TRBD2, 5 bases. Germline CDR1 reads SGHTA; CDR2 reads FQGNSA. Trimming removed 1 base from V and 6 bases from J, with 12 bases in between. The CDR3 consists of 15 residues.

The sample holds many counts of this clonotype. The V and J genes are TRBV5-8 and TRBJ2-5, with a possible D match to TRBD2 (6 bases). The CDR3 has 15 residues. Trimming removed 2 bases from V and 5 bases from J, with 16 bases in between. Germline V CDR1 and CDR2: SGHTS, YDEGEE. Here the CDR3 reads CASSFGTGGSETQYF. The CDR3 nucleotides are TGTGCCAGCAGCTTCGGGACTGGGGGAAGCGAGACCCAGTACTTC.

This chain links TRBV20-1 with TRBJ2-1, with 9 bases identical to TRBD2. The CDR3 sequence is 14 residues long. Trimming cost V 6 bases and J 4 bases; bases outside gene matches: 7. Germline V gives CDR1 DFQATT, CDR2 SNEGSKA (reference sequence). CDR3 nucleotide sequence: TGCAGTGCCACCAGACTAGCGGTTTACAATGAGCAGTTCTTC. Translating it yields CSATRLAVYNEQFF.